The present T cell receptor beta chain was sequenced within a study of radiation and T cells in renal cell carcinoma. Overall study results and limits: In blood, top tumor clones expanded by 2 weeks, shrinking by 4. Without pretreatment biopsies, baseline tumor clonotype presence was undetermined.

The time point denotes: blood 4 weeks post-SBRT, at nephrectomy. Treatment of the sample: 15 Gy SBRT to primary tumor, nephrectomy 4 weeks later. Nephrectomy followed 15 Gy stereotactic body radiation by 4 weeks. Radiation-treated patients gave blood at baseline, week 2 and week 4. V was pared by 5 bases and J by 7 bases, with 15 bases between. The V gene's germline CDR1 is MNHEY and CDR2 SVGAGI. This CDR3 contains 14 residues. Method: immunoSEQ multiplex PCR; TCRdb's copy keeps in-frame clones and lacks some. This repertoire shows fewer than 85,000 clones, nearly 90% found once; its top ten account for around 6%. For this clone: Its target is unknown.

This clonotype was obtained from a woman in her seventies with renal cell carcinoma. V gene TRBV6-5 combines with J gene TRBJ1-5; tentative D call: TRBD1 (6 bases). The source material was blood, sampled from a patient whose treatment included radiotherapy and nephrectomy. The CDR3 DNA sequence: TGTGCCAGCAGTAGAACAGGGCCCGGGCAGCCCCAGCATTTT. Translation: CASSRTGPGQPQHF.